The clone carrying this T cell receptor beta chain occurred a few times. Its matching antigen is unknown. The 5'RACE method, run with constant-segment primers, produced TCR alpha and TCR beta cDNA libraries (carrying sample barcodes and UMIs). TCRdb analysed the 5' RACE reads with MiXCR anew, one entry per CDR3 protein. The table records 300,000 to 400,000 distinct CDR3 sequences, less than 20% of them present only once. The CDR3 spans 15 residues. The ends were cut back, 2 bases at V and 1 base at J, with 10 bases in the middle. Germline V CDR1 and CDR2: SGHTA, FQGNSA. These data come from a study of T-cell memory formation after mild COVID-19. Study results and limitations: Researchers report contracting CD4+ clones mostly in CM and EM, with CD8+ clones in EMRA. Among clones peaking at day 37 in the second wave, SARS-CoV-2 specificity remained unconfirmed.

This chain connects TRBV7-2 to TRBJ2-3, with D possibly being TRBD1 (6 bases). The source is a man between 18 and 29 years old who had mild COVID-19 (a few samples of this study predate the infection). Cell type and time point are not known. The sample comprised PBMCs or a T cell subset sorted from them (not recorded which). The chain's CDR3 is CASSLQGLRTDTQYF. CDR3 coding DNA: TGTGCCAGCAGCTTACAGGGGCTACGCACAGATACGCAGTATTTT.